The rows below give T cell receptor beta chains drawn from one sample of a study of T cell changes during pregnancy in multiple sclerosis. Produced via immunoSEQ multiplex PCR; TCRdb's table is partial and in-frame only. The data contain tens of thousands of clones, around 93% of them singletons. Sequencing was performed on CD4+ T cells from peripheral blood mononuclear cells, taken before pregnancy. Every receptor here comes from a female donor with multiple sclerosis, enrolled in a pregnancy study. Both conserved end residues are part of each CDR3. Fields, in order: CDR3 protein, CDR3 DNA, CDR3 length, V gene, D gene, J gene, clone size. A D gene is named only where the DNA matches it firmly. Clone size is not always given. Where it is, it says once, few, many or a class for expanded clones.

cdr3_aa: CAWLEGYTF
cdr3_nt: TGTGCCTGGCTGGAGGGCTACACCTTC
cdr3_length: 9
v_call: TRBV30
d_call: NA
j_call: TRBJ1-2
clone_size: few

cdr3_aa: CSARGGLIEAFF
cdr3_nt: TGCAGCGCCCGAGGCGGACTGATTGAAGCTTTCTTT
cdr3_length: 12
v_call: TRBV29-1
d_call: NA
j_call: TRBJ1-1
clone_size: few

cdr3_aa: CASSYRGHSPLHF
cdr3_nt: TGTGCCAGCAGCTACAGGGGGCATTCACCCCTCCACTTT
cdr3_length: 13
v_call: TRBV27
d_call: TRBD1
j_call: TRBJ1-6
clone_size: medium-sized

cdr3_aa: CASSIVRVPGMDEQYF
cdr3_nt: TGTGCCAGTAGTATAGTGAGAGTTCCCGGGATGGACGAGCAGTACTTC
cdr3_length: 16
v_call: TRBV19
d_call: NA
j_call: TRBJ2-7
clone_size: NA

cdr3_aa: CASSYTGALVQGEAFF
cdr3_nt: TGTGCCAGCAGCTATACAGGGGCACTAGTCCAGGGGGAAGCTTTCTTT
cdr3_length: 16
v_call: TRBV6-6
d_call: TRBD1
j_call: TRBJ1-1
clone_size: NA

cdr3_aa: CASSQFNGQRQYNSPLHF
cdr3_nt: TGCGCCAGCAGCCAATTTAACGGACAACGCCAATATAATTCACCCCTCCACTTT
cdr3_length: 18
v_call: TRBV4-1
d_call: NA
j_call: TRBJ1-6
clone_size: NA

cdr3_aa: CASRRQGAGDEKLFF
cdr3_nt: TGTGCCAGTAGAAGACAGGGGGCGGGCGATGAAAAACTGTTTTTT
cdr3_length: 15
v_call: TRBV19
d_call: TRBD1
j_call: TRBJ1-4
clone_size: NA

cdr3_aa: CASSSNLRGNEQFF
cdr3_nt: TGTGCCAGCAGCTCGAACCTACGGGGGAATGAGCAGTTCTTC
cdr3_length: 14
v_call: TRBV5-4
d_call: NA
j_call: TRBJ2-1
clone_size: NA

cdr3_aa: CASSVDPTGARTDTQYF
cdr3_nt: TGTGCCAGCAGCGTAGACCCGACAGGGGCCCGCACAGATACGCAGTATTTT
cdr3_length: 17
v_call: TRBV9
d_call: TRBD1
j_call: TRBJ2-3
clone_size: NA

cdr3_aa: CASRRVWDSPLHF
cdr3_nt: TGTGCCAGCAGGCGGGTCTGGGATTCACCCCTCCACTTT
cdr3_length: 13
v_call: TRBV6-5
d_call: NA
j_call: TRBJ1-6
clone_size: NA

cdr3_aa: CASSLGQHTDTQYF
cdr3_nt: TGCGCCAGCAGCTTGGGACAGCACACAGATACGCAGTATTTT
cdr3_length: 14
v_call: TRBV5-1
d_call: NA
j_call: TRBJ2-3
clone_size: NA

cdr3_aa: CASSPDPTGGPYGYTF
cdr3_nt: TGCGCCAGCAGCCCAGACCCCACAGGGGGTCCCTATGGCTACACCTTC
cdr3_length: 16
v_call: TRBV5-1
d_call: TRBD1
j_call: TRBJ1-2
clone_size: NA

cdr3_aa: CASTRDRANSPLHF
cdr3_nt: TGTGCCAGCACCAGGGACAGGGCTAATTCACCCCTCCACTTT
cdr3_length: 14
v_call: TRBV6-5
d_call: TRBD1
j_call: TRBJ1-6
clone_size: NA

cdr3_aa: CASSVEAATEAFF
cdr3_nt: TGTGCCAGCAGCGTAGAAGCCGCCACTGAAGCTTTCTTT
cdr3_length: 13
v_call: TRBV9
d_call: NA
j_call: TRBJ1-1
clone_size: NA

cdr3_aa: CASSSGTVAPNVYEQYF
cdr3_nt: TGTGCCAGCAGCTCCGGGACAGTGGCGCCCAATGTCTACGAGCAGTACTTC
cdr3_length: 17
v_call: TRBV5-4
d_call: TRBD1
j_call: TRBJ2-7
clone_size: NA

cdr3_aa: CASSSSGGRTDTQYF
cdr3_nt: TGTGCCAGCAGCTCTAGCGGGGGTCGCACAGATACGCAGTATTTT
cdr3_length: 15
v_call: TRBV6-5
d_call: TRBD2
j_call: TRBJ2-3
clone_size: once

cdr3_aa: CASSGLPGLAGVETQYF
cdr3_nt: TGTGCCAGCAGCGGACTACCGGGACTAGCGGGGGTGGAGACCCAGTACTTC
cdr3_length: 17
v_call: TRBV7-2
d_call: TRBD2
j_call: TRBJ2-5
clone_size: NA

cdr3_aa: CASVPFAGLEQYF
cdr3_nt: TGTGCCAGCGTGCCCTTCGCAGGGTTGGAGCAGTACTTC
cdr3_length: 13
v_call: TRBV2
d_call: NA
j_call: TRBJ2-7
clone_size: NA

cdr3_aa: CASSVEPSVTDTQYF
cdr3_nt: TGTGCCAGCAGCGTAGAGCCTAGCGTAACAGATACGCAGTATTTT
cdr3_length: 15
v_call: TRBV9
d_call: NA
j_call: TRBJ2-3
clone_size: NA

cdr3_aa: CASRRLVSNYGYTF
cdr3_nt: TGTGCCAGTAGGAGGCTAGTATCTAACTATGGCTACACCTTC
cdr3_length: 14
v_call: TRBV19
d_call: NA
j_call: TRBJ1-2
clone_size: NA

cdr3_aa: CAWSAGGETQYF
cdr3_nt: TGTGCCTGGAGTGCGGGGGGAGAGACCCAGTACTTC
cdr3_length: 12
v_call: TRBV30
d_call: TRBD2
j_call: TRBJ2-5
clone_size: NA

cdr3_aa: CASSGGATNEKLFF
cdr3_nt: TGTGCCAGCAGTGGTGGAGCAACTAATGAAAAACTGTTTTTT
cdr3_length: 14
v_call: TRBV2
d_call: NA
j_call: TRBJ1-4
clone_size: NA

cdr3_aa: CASSDRSGANVLTF
cdr3_nt: TGTGCCAGCAGTGACCGCTCTGGGGCCAACGTCCTGACTTTC
cdr3_length: 14
v_call: TRBV6-1
d_call: NA
j_call: TRBJ2-6
clone_size: NA

cdr3_aa: CAWSRPGGGLNTEAFF
cdr3_nt: TGTGCCTGGAGTCGCCCAGGAGGGGGCTTGAACACTGAAGCTTTCTTT
cdr3_length: 16
v_call: TRBV30
d_call: TRBD1
j_call: TRBJ1-1
clone_size: NA

cdr3_aa: CASSPRPGASNIQYF
cdr3_nt: TGTGCCAGCAGCCCCCGTCCAGGGGCAAGCAACATTCAGTACTTC
cdr3_length: 15
v_call: TRBV9
d_call: NA
j_call: TRBJ2-4
clone_size: NA

cdr3_aa: CASGSGQGAPDYTEAFF
cdr3_nt: TGTGCTAGTGGTTCCGGACAGGGGGCCCCGGACTACACTGAAGCTTTCTTT
cdr3_length: 17
v_call: TRBV12-5
d_call: TRBD1
j_call: TRBJ1-1
clone_size: NA

cdr3_aa: CASSTGGIEQFF
cdr3_nt: TGTGCCAGCAGCACAGGGGGTATTGAGCAGTTCTTC
cdr3_length: 12
v_call: TRBV7-3
d_call: TRBD1
j_call: TRBJ2-1
clone_size: NA

cdr3_aa: CSGQGTDGYTF
cdr3_nt: TGCAGCGGTCAGGGTACCGATGGCTACACCTTC
cdr3_length: 11
v_call: TRBV29-1
d_call: NA
j_call: TRBJ1-2
clone_size: NA

cdr3_aa: CSVGGTARSPYGYTF
cdr3_nt: TGCAGCGTTGGAGGGACAGCCCGAAGCCCCTATGGCTACACCTTC
cdr3_length: 15
v_call: TRBV29-1
d_call: TRBD1
j_call: TRBJ1-2
clone_size: NA

cdr3_aa: CASSLGTDNGYTF
cdr3_nt: TGTGCCAGCAGCTTAGGGACAGATAATGGCTACACCTTC
cdr3_length: 13
v_call: TRBV13
d_call: NA
j_call: TRBJ1-2
clone_size: NA

cdr3_aa: CASSLVASGDNEQFF
cdr3_nt: TGCGCCAGCAGCTTGGTGGCTAGCGGGGACAATGAGCAGTTCTTC
cdr3_length: 15
v_call: TRBV5-1
d_call: TRBD2
j_call: TRBJ2-1
clone_size: NA

cdr3_aa: CSVVGGRDRGFDEQYF
cdr3_nt: TGCAGCGTTGTGGGCGGCCGAGACAGGGGTTTCGACGAGCAGTACTTC
cdr3_length: 16
v_call: TRBV29-1
d_call: TRBD1
j_call: TRBJ2-7
clone_size: once

cdr3_aa: CASSLEGGQGRMHF
cdr3_nt: TGTGCCAGCAGCTTAGAAGGAGGACAGGGAAGAATGCATTTT
cdr3_length: 14
v_call: TRBV7-2
d_call: TRBD1
j_call: TRBJ1-5
clone_size: few

cdr3_aa: CASSWGGTNAYEQYF
cdr3_nt: TGTGCCAGCAGCTGGGGGGGGACTAATGCCTACGAGCAGTACTTC
cdr3_length: 15
v_call: TRBV7-2
d_call: TRBD2
j_call: TRBJ2-7
clone_size: NA

cdr3_aa: CASSFGTHHTGELFF
cdr3_nt: TGTGCCAGCAGCTTCGGGACACACCACACCGGGGAGCTGTTTTTT
cdr3_length: 15
v_call: TRBV11-2
d_call: NA
j_call: TRBJ2-2
clone_size: NA

cdr3_aa: CAISQDRPPEAFF
cdr3_nt: TGTGCCATCAGTCAGGACAGGCCACCTGAAGCTTTCTTT
cdr3_length: 13
v_call: TRBV10-3
d_call: TRBD1
j_call: TRBJ1-1
clone_size: NA

cdr3_aa: CASSQEQAGQGIWSPLHF
cdr3_nt: TGCGCCAGCAGCCAAGAGCAAGCGGGACAGGGTATATGGTCACCCCTCCACTTT
cdr3_length: 18
v_call: TRBV4-1
d_call: TRBD1
j_call: TRBJ1-6
clone_size: NA

cdr3_aa: CASSPNSWETQYF
cdr3_nt: TGTGCCAGCTCACCAAACAGTTGGGAGACCCAGTACTTC
cdr3_length: 13
v_call: TRBV18
d_call: NA
j_call: TRBJ2-5
clone_size: NA

cdr3_aa: CACSEKIIAGQPQHF
cdr3_nt: TGTGCCTGCTCGGAAAAGATTATAGCCGGTCAGCCCCAGCATTTT
cdr3_length: 15
v_call: TRBV30
d_call: NA
j_call: TRBJ1-5
clone_size: NA

cdr3_aa: CAISEGGSGGPHNEQFF
cdr3_nt: TGTGCCATCAGTGAGGGCGGTAGCGGGGGGCCTCACAATGAGCAGTTCTTC
cdr3_length: 17
v_call: TRBV10-3
d_call: TRBD2
j_call: TRBJ2-1
clone_size: NA

cdr3_aa: CASSETIAKNIQYF
cdr3_nt: TGTGCCAGCAGCGAGACTATAGCCAAAAACATTCAGTACTTC
cdr3_length: 14
v_call: TRBV9
d_call: NA
j_call: TRBJ2-4
clone_size: NA

cdr3_aa: CASSPNRGGANVLTF
cdr3_nt: TGTGCCAGCAGCCCGAACAGGGGTGGGGCCAACGTCCTGACTTTC
cdr3_length: 15
v_call: TRBV7-2
d_call: TRBD1
j_call: TRBJ2-6
clone_size: NA

cdr3_aa: CASSPQGNSYEQYF
cdr3_nt: TGTGCCAGCAGCCCCCAGGGGAACTCCTACGAGCAGTACTTC
cdr3_length: 14
v_call: TRBV7-2
d_call: NA
j_call: TRBJ2-7
clone_size: NA